The clone carrying this T cell receptor (beta chain) was seen at least ten times. Antigen: not known. This record comes from a study of identical twins. General study findings and limits: For out-of-frame beta sequences, excess twin sharing was weaker. Among monozygotic twins, out-of-frame TCR alpha sharing exceeded what models predicted. For zero-insertion analyses, partial confounding could come from invariant MAIT and iNKT cells.

Trimming pared 6 bases from V and 4 bases from J, leaving 15 bases between. The CDR3 contains 14 residues. TCRdb processed the 5' RACE reads anew with MiXCR; each CDR3 protein has one entry. Among 200,000 to 250,000 distinct CDR3 sequences listed, 7.5% were seen once. These data were likewise used in another study, on yellow fever vaccine responses in identical twins.

This chain uses TRBV12-3 or TRBV12-4 with TRBJ2-5; D gene uncertain. Sequencing was performed on memory (CD45RO+) T cells sorted from blood. This TCR was recovered from a woman aged 18-29 years in good health. The CDR3 is CASSSSFQRETQYF. In DNA, the CDR3 is TGTGCCAGCAGCTCCTCTTTCCAACGAGAGACCCAGTACTTC.